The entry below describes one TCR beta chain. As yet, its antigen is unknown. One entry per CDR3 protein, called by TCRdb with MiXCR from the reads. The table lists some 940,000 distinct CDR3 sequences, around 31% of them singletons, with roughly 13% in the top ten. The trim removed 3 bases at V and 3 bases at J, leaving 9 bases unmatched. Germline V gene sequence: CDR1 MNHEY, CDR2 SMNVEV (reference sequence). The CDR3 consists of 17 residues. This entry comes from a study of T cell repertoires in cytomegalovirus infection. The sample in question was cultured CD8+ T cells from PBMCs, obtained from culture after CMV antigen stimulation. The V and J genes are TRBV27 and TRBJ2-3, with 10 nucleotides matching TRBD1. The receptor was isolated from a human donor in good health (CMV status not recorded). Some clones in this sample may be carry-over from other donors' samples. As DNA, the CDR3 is TGTGCCAGCAGTTTGACAGGGGGCCACCGCCTAACAGATACGCAGTATTTT. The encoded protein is CASSLTGGHRLTDTQYF.